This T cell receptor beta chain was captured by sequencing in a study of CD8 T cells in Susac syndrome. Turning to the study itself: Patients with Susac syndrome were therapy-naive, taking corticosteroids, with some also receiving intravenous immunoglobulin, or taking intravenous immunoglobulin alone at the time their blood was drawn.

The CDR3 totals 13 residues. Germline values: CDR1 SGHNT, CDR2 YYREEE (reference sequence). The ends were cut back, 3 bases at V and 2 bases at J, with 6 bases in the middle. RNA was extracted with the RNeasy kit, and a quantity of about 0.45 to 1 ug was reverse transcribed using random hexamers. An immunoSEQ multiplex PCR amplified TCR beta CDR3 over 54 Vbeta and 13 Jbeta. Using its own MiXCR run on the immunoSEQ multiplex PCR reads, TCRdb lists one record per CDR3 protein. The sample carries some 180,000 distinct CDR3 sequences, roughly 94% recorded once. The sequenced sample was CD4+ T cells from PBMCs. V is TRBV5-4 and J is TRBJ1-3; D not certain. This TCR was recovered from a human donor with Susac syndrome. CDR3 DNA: TGTGCCAGCAGCTCCGGAACTGGAAACACCATATATTTT. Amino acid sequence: CASSSGTGNTIYF. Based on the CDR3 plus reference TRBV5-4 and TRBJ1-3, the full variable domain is ETGVTQSPTHLIKTRGQQVTLRCSSQSGHNTVSWYQQALGQGPQFIFQYYREEENGRGNFPPRFSGLQFPNYSSELNVNALELDDSALYLCASSSGTGNTIYFGEGSWLTVV.